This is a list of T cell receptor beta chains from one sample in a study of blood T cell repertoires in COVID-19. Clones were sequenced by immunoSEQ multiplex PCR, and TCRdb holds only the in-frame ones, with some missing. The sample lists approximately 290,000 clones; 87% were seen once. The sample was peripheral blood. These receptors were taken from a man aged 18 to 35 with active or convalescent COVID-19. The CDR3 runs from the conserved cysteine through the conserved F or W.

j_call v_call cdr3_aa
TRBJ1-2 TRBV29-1 CSVEDRGGYGYTF
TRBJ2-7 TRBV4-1 CASSPDGLEVYEQYF
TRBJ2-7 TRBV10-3 CAISESTSGMRGAYEQYF
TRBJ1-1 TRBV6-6 CASSYAGSSTEAFF
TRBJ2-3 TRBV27 CASSPRTSGTDTQYF
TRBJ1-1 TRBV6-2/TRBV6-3 CASSHAAENTEAFF
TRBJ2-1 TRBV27 CASSPRGFPEQFF
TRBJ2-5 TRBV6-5 CASSYGTSGGEETQYF
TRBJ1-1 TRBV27 CATMAGGWTEAFF
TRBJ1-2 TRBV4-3 CASSQHTGTGYTF
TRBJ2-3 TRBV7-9 CASSRDRVTDTQYF
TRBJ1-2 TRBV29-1 CSVEAPRWGYTF
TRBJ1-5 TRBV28 CASSYRQGNSNQPQHF
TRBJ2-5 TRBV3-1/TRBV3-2 CASSQSPRGWETQYF
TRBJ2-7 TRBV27 CASSPTSLGVEQYF
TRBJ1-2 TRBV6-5 CASSYLDRGYGYTF
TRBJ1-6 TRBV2 CASSEALLGSPLHF
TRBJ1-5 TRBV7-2 CASSFLKGGTGDQPQHF
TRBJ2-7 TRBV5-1 CASSLGTGGVSYEQYF
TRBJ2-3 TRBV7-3 CASSLTSGSSDTQYF
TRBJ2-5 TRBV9 CASSVGTSGSSAETQYF
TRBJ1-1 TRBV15 CATSTIQAAGGLTEAFF
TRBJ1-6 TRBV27 CASQSGAANSPLHF
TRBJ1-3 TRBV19 CASRTGTPGNTIYF